Described below is a single T cell receptor beta chain sequence and its context. The target of this receptor is not known. No clone much larger than this one lies a single base away; base qualities are absent. The immunoSEQ Assay, a bias-controlled multiplex PCR, was used to amplify TCRbeta CDR3 regions from genomic DNA. The source study handled its data this way. Within the assay, amplification of reference gene primers was used to estimate how many nucleated cells each sample contained. To quantify the absolute abundance of each unique TCRbeta CDR3 rearrangement, sequence reads were collapsed and filtered. Productive Simpson clonality was computed per sample as the square root of Simpson's diversity index over productive rearrangements. This is the immuneACCESS table as TCRdb keeps it, with only in-frame sequences that have V and J called. A part of the clones is gone; compared with another copy, unresolved V genes explain less than half, and the rest is unexplained. For V, J and clone size, that table is used; D and trimming come from the DNA. This sample comprises under 80,000 clones, approximately 80% of them detected only once. The ten largest clonotypes hold 5.5% to 7.5% of the sample.

Each collaborating institution followed its own protocols to collect whole blood in K2EDTA tubes. Collaborator samples were shipped for TCRbeta analysis as frozen whole blood, isolated PBMCs, or DNA extracted from either sample type. This sample was taken from a study of blood T cell repertoires in COVID-19 (dated by TCRdb to about 2020). With regard to the full study: Collaborator samples came from the United States, Italy and Spain and covered acute and convalescent phases of COVID-19. Deeply sampled blood TCRbeta repertoires from subjects exposed to, actively infected with, or recovered from COVID-19 were included in the dataset. HLA class I and class II types, where available, came from metadata supplied by the sample provider rather than from assay-based typing. Samples came from the ongoing ImmuneRACE study (first 160 participants) plus 1,254 subjects from 6 global collaborators. Sample metadata almost always included a de-identified subject ID, COVID-19 status, age in years and sex. The prospective study material was composed of cDNA or gDNA derived from T cells, B-cell-depleted T cells, or PBMCs. A freely available public database, intended as a resource for researchers studying the immune response to SARS-CoV-2, is where the repertoires were released. The study at large found these results: The quantity of clinical and demographic metadata differed by source and by participant and was supplied without curation.

Reading the germline V gene gives CDR1 ENHRY and CDR2 SYGVKD. Trimmed from V: 6 bases; trimmed from J: 0 bases; junction bases lacking a gene match: 4. The CDR3 starts with the cysteine, ends with the phenylalanine, and has 15 residues. Only CDR3 DNA is held: 45 bases, read in frame from base 1. The sequencing sample was made of peripheral blood. This sequence was found in a woman in her sixties with acute or convalescent COVID-19. Recombination joined TRBV10-3 with TRBJ1-3, with 8 bases aligning to TRBD1. The nucleotide sequence reads TGTGCCATCAGGCCGGGGACAGGCTCTGGAAACACCATATATTTT. This gives the protein CAIRPGTGSGNTIYF.